These 25 T cell receptor beta chains were all obtained from the same sample, sequenced in a study of blood T cells in healthy people across ages. Using a J-beta primer mix together with a sample-barcoded 5' primer, a second PCR was run for about 7 to 12 cycles. TCRdb re-analysed the 5' RACE reads in MiXCR, keeping a single row per CDR3 protein. There are about 830,000 distinct CDR3 sequences in the sample; around 68% occur only once, and roughly 25% lies in the top ten. Sample: blood. These receptors were taken from a man aged 30 to 39 in good health.

The V gene is TRBV9, the J gene TRBJ2-7, with TRBD2 identical over 13 bases. Unmatched junction bases numbered 6, after V lost 0 bases and J lost 3 bases. The CDR3 is made up of 17 amino acids. Germline lookup yields CDR1 SGDLS and CDR2 YYNGEE. Written as DNA, the CDR3 is TGTGCCAGCAGCGTAGGACTAGCGGGGGGTTCGGACTACGAGCAGTACTTC. This encodes CASSVGLAGGSDYEQYF.

This clonotype was seen only a few times. The chain links TRBV27 to TRBJ2-3; TRBD1 aligns across 8 bases. The CDR3 loop spans 14 amino acids. CDR1 MNHEY and CDR2 SMNVEV come from the germline V gene (reference sequence). The junction had 8 bases not matched to a gene; V was cut back by 7 bases and J by 5 bases. The CDR3 nucleotides are TGTGCCAGCATCAGGACAGGGTTCAAAGATACGCAGTATTTT. Encoded protein: CASIRTGFKDTQYF.

This chain connects TRBV4-2 to TRBJ2-7; tentative D call: TRBD1 (6 bases). Germline CDR1 is LGHNA and CDR2 is YNFKEQ. Trimming pared 2 bases from V and 4 bases from J, leaving 15 bases between. The CDR3 consists of 15 residues. The CDR3 DNA follows: TGTGCCAGCAGCCAATCAGAGGGGGTCGGGTACGAGCAGTACTTC. As protein: CASSQSEGVGYEQYF.

The chain links TRBV7-2 to TRBJ1-2; D call uncertain. The ends were cut back, 1 base at V and 4 bases at J, with 13 bases in the middle. CDR1 is SGHTA, CDR2 FQGNSA, per germline. This CDR3 comprises 15 residues. CDR3 loop: CASSLVKGPVYGYTF. The CDR3, as DNA: TGTGCCAGCAGCTTAGTAAAGGGCCCAGTCTATGGCTACACCTTC. The full variable domain, in which reference TRBV7-2 and TRBJ1-2 provide the parts outside the CDR3, is GAGVSQSPSNKVTEKGKDVELRCDPISGHTALYWYRQSLGQGLEFLIYFQGNSAPDKSGLPSDRFSAERTGGSVSTLTIQRTQQEDSAVYLCASSLVKGPVYGYTFGSGTRLTVV.

The chain recombines TRBV4-2 with TRBJ2-3, with D possibly called TRBD1 or TRBD2 (7 bases each). Germline lookup yields CDR1 LGHNA and CDR2 YNFKEQ. The V gene lost 2 bases and the J gene lost 3 bases, with 18 bases spanning the gap. The CDR3 is 17 residues long. DNA of the CDR3: TGTGCCAGCAGCCAAATCCCGACAGGGAGGGGAACAGATACGCAGTATTTT. It yields the protein CASSQIPTGRGTDTQYF.

This chain connects TRBV4-2 to TRBJ2-1, with TRBD2 matching 16 bases. There are 19 residues in the CDR3. The V gene end was trimmed by 0 bases and the J gene end by 8 bases; junction bases not matched to a gene: 10. CDR1 is LGHNA, CDR2 YNFKEQ, per germline. The CDR3 region is CASSQDWGLAGGTMDEQFF. The DNA for the CDR3 is TGTGCCAGCAGCCAAGATTGGGGACTAGCGGGGGGGACCATGGATGAGCAGTTCTTC.

This clonotype was observed a single time. V usage is TRBV28 and J usage is TRBJ2-6; tentative D call: TRBD1 (6 bases). Between the trimmed V and J ends, which lost 6 bases and 4 bases, there was a span of 16 bases. Germline V gene data show CDR1 as MDHEN and CDR2 as SYDVKM. The CDR3 has 16 amino acids. As DNA, the CDR3 is TGTGCCAGCAGCGAGGTGGCAGGGGTCGGGGCCAACGTCCTGACTTTC. Its translation: CASSEVAGVGANVLTF. The whole variable domain, remainder taken from reference TRBV28 and TRBJ2-6, is DVKVTQSSRYLVKRTGEKVFLECVQDMDHENMFWYRQDPGLGLRLIYFSYDVKMKEKGDIPEGYSVSREKKERFSLILESASTNQTSMYLCASSEVAGVGANVLTFGAGSRLTVL.

The chain carries TRBV11-3 and TRBJ1-1, with a tentative D call TRBD1 (5 bases). Germline V gives CDR1 SGHNT, CDR2 YENEEA. The V gene lost 7 bases and the J gene lost 4 bases, with 16 bases spanning the gap. The CDR3 has 14 residues. The CDR3 nucleotides are TGTGCCAGCAATCCAGGGTGGGACGGCACTGAAGCTTTCTTT. Translating gives CASNPGWDGTEAFF. Drawing the rest from reference TRBV11-3 and TRBJ1-1, the complete variable domain is EAGVVQSPRYKIIEKKQPVAFWCNPISGHNTLYWYLQNLGQGPELLIRYENEEAVDDSQLPKDRFSAERLKGVDSTLKIQPAELGDSAVYLCASNPGWDGTEAFFGQGTRLTVV.

The chain recombines TRBV27 with TRBJ1-2; 7 nucleotides match TRBD1. The CDR3 consists of 15 residues. Germline assignment: CDR1 MNHEY and CDR2 SMNVEV (reference sequence). V lost 5 bases to trimming and J lost 2 bases; unmatched junction nucleotides: 8. The CDR3 sequence: CASSPLGTENYGYTF. In DNA form, the CDR3 reads TGTGCCAGCAGTCCTCTGGGGACAGAGAACTATGGCTACACCTTC.

The V gene is TRBV3-1, the J gene TRBJ2-7; 9 nucleotides align to TRBD1. This CDR3 has 15 residues. V shed 0 bases and J 5 bases; nucleotides not matched to a gene: 5. Germline CDR1 reads LGHDT; CDR2 reads YNNKEL (reference sequence). The CDR3 DNA reads TGTGCCAGCAGCCAAGAGGGACAGGGCAACCACGAGCAGTACTTC. Protein product: CASSQEGQGNHEQYF.

This clonotype turned up a few times. V gene TRBV5-1 combines with J gene TRBJ2-6; D remains unclear. The CDR3 contains 14 residues. Trimming cost V 0 bases and J 9 bases, with 10 bases left between them. Germline loops: CDR1 SGHRS, CDR2 YFSETQ. CDR3 sequence reads: CASSLDVLGNVLTF. For the CDR3, the DNA is TGCGCCAGCAGCTTGGACGTGTTGGGCAACGTCCTGACTTTC.

This clonotype was found once. The V gene is TRBV12-3 or TRBV12-4, the J gene TRBJ1-1; tentative D call: TRBD1 (6 bases). This CDR3 is 14 amino acids long. Trimming left V 10 bases short and J 1 base short, with 16 bases between. CDR3 DNA sequence: TGTGCCACAAGCACCGGGACACCGAACACTGAAGCTTTCTTT. Translation gives CATSTGTPNTEAFF.

The V gene is TRBV4-1, the J gene TRBJ2-5, with 8 bases that match TRBD2. The junction had 9 bases not matched to a gene; V was cut back by 1 base and J by 5 bases. The CDR3 is 16 amino acids. The germline V gene encodes CDR1 MGHRA and CDR2 YSYEKL. The CDR3 reads CASSQVGGGMEETQYF. The CDR3 DNA is TGCGCCAGCAGCCAAGTCGGCGGGGGGATGGAGGAGACCCAGTACTTC.

The chain employs TRBV20-1 and TRBJ2-7; D may correspond to TRBD1 or TRBD2 (5 bases each). V was pared by 4 bases and J by 6 bases, with 22 bases between. This CDR3 has 15 amino acids. Germline-derived CDR1 and CDR2 are DFQATT and SNEGSKA (reference sequence). DNA of the CDR3: TGCAGTGCTACCGGGACGACAAGTATTAACCCCGAGCAGTACTTC. Amino acid sequence: CSATGTTSINPEQYF.

This clonotype was observed a handful of times. The genes are TRBV27 and TRBJ2-1; a possible D gene is TRBD2 (5 bases). The length of the CDR3 is 14 residues. The V end was cut by 5 bases, the J end by 6 bases, with 14 bases between. Germline V CDR1 and CDR2: MNHEY, SMNVEV (reference sequence). CDR3 in amino acids: CASSPYTGINEQFF. For the CDR3, the DNA is TGTGCCAGCAGTCCTTACACCGGGATCAATGAGCAGTTCTTC.

V gene TRBV7-7 combines with J gene TRBJ2-5, with D uncertain. The CDR3 totals 18 residues. Trimming removed 1 base at V and 6 bases at J, with 24 bases between. The V gene's germline CDR1 is SSHAT and CDR2 FNYEAQ (reference sequence). The CDR3 spells CASSLDRPTRLSLKTQYF. CDR3 DNA: TGTGCCAGCAGCTTAGATCGACCAACCAGACTGAGCTTGAAGACCCAGTACTTC. Drawing the rest from reference TRBV7-7 and TRBJ2-5, the complete variable domain is GAGVSQSPRYKVTKRGQDVTLRCDPISSHATLYWYQQALGQGPEFLTYFNYEAQPDKSGLPSDRFSAERPEGSISTLTIQRTEQRDSAMYRCASSLDRPTRLSLKTQYFGPGTRLLVL.

V is TRBV3-1 and J is TRBJ2-5; 12 bases fit TRBD1. The junction had 10 bases not matched to a gene; V was cut back by 6 bases and J by 11 bases. The length of the CDR3 is 14 residues. Germline CDR1 reads LGHDT; CDR2 reads YNNKEL (reference sequence). The CDR3 DNA reads as TGTGCCAGCAGAGGGGGACAGGGGGCTAATGAGCAGTACTTC. Protein product: CASRGGQGANEQYF.

In its sample, this clonotype was seen many times. The rearrangement uses TRBV10-3 and TRBJ1-5; D is unresolved. Trimming stripped 10 bases from V and 0 bases from J, with 22 bases between. This CDR3 is built from 17 residues. The germline V gene encodes CDR1 ENHRY and CDR2 SYGVKD. The CDR3 spells CATHNARDPYSNQPQHF. The CDR3 DNA reads as TGTGCCACCCACAATGCACGGGATCCTTATAGCAATCAGCCCCAGCATTTT.

This clonotype has only one observation. This chain joins TRBV18 and TRBJ1-1; no firm D call. The germline V gene has CDR1 KGHSH and CDR2 LQKENI. V was cut by 2 bases and J by 0 bases, with 13 bases left in between. CDR3 size: 16 residues. For the CDR3, the DNA is TGTGCCAGCTCACCAGGAGTGTCAAATTTGAACACTGAAGCTTTCTTT. Protein sequence: CASSPGVSNLNTEAFF.

The chain has TRBV12-3 or TRBV12-4 and TRBJ2-6; possibly TRBD1 for D (5 bases). The CDR3 is made up of 15 amino acids. The CDR3 loop is CVPGKSPSGANVLTF. CDR3 bases: TGTGTGCCAGGGAAGTCGCCCTCTGGGGCCAACGTCCTGACTTTC.

Only one count was recorded for this clonotype. The chain carries TRBV5-1 and TRBJ2-7; 10 nucleotides line up with TRBD2. The CDR3 covers 17 residues. Trimming took 0 bases from V and 0 from J; bases not matched to a gene: 6. Germline-derived CDR1 and CDR2 are SGHRS and YFSETQ. CDR3 loop: CASSLGSGGLSSYEQYF. The CDR3 DNA sequence: TGCGCCAGCAGCTTGGGTAGCGGGGGGCTCAGCTCCTACGAGCAGTACTTC. The whole variable domain, remainder taken from reference TRBV5-1 and TRBJ2-7, is KAGVTQTPRYLIKTRGQQVTLSCSPISGHRSVSWYQQTPGQGLQFLFEYFSETQRNKGNFPGRFSGRQFSNSRSEMNVSTLELGDSALYLCASSLGSGGLSSYEQYFGPGTRLTVT.

This clonotype has a single count. This sequence joins TRBV29-1 and TRBJ2-7, with D perhaps TRBD2 (6 bases). In germline, CDR1 is SQVTM, CDR2 ANQGSEA. The CDR3 is 14 amino acids. The V and J ends lost 7 bases and 0 bases respectively, with 16 bases between them. The CDR3 reads CSANQEGSSYEQYF. In DNA form, the CDR3 reads TGCAGCGCTAATCAGGAGGGAAGCTCCTACGAGCAGTACTTC.

V usage is TRBV6-6 and J usage is TRBJ2-7; D may correspond to TRBD1 or TRBD2 (6 bases each). The better agreement between TRBJ2-5 and the DNA end casts doubt on the J call. The CDR3 sequence is 14 residues long. Germline V gene data show CDR1 as MNHNY and CDR2 as SVGAGI (reference sequence). The CDR3 DNA reads TGTGCCAGCAGTTACGGGGGGCCAGGGGAGACCCAGTACTTC. Translated: CASSYGGPGETQYF.

As concerns this clonotype: Compared with germline, one end of the junction differs, possibly owing to a read error. The chain uses TRBV4-2 and TRBJ2-1; a possible D gene is TRBD2 (6 bases). Germline CDR1 reads LGHNA; CDR2 reads YNFKEQ. The CDR3 has 13 residues. The CDR3 DNA reads TGTGCCGGCAGCCAGGGAGGCCCCAATGAGCAGTTCTTC. Translation: CAGSQGGPNEQFF.

Turning to this clonotype: The germline gene is not matched at one end of the junction; a read error may be the cause. The V and J genes are TRBV20-1 and TRBJ1-6; D is uncertain. This CDR3 has 16 residues. Per the germline V gene, CDR1 is DFQATT and CDR2 is SNEGSKA (reference sequence). The CDR3 loop reads CSARDSLVGSNSPLHF. The CDR3 DNA reads TGCAGTGCTAGAGATAGTTTGGTGGGCAGTAATTCGCCCCTCCACTTT.